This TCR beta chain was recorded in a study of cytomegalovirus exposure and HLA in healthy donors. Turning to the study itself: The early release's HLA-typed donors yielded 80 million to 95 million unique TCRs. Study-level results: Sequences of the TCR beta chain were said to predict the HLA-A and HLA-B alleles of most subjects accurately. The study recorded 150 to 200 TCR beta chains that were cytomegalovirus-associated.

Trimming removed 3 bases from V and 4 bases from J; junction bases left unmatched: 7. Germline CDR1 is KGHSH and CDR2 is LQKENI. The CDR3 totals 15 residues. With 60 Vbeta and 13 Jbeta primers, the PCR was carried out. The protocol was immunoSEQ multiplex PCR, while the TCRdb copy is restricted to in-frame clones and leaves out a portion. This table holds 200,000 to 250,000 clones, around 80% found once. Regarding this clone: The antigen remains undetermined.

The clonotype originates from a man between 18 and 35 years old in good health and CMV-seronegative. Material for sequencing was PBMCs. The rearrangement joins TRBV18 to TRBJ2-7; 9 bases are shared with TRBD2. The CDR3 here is CASSPPVAGVYEQYF. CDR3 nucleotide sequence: TGTGCCAGCTCACCTCCCGTAGCGGGGGTTTACGAGCAGTACTTC.